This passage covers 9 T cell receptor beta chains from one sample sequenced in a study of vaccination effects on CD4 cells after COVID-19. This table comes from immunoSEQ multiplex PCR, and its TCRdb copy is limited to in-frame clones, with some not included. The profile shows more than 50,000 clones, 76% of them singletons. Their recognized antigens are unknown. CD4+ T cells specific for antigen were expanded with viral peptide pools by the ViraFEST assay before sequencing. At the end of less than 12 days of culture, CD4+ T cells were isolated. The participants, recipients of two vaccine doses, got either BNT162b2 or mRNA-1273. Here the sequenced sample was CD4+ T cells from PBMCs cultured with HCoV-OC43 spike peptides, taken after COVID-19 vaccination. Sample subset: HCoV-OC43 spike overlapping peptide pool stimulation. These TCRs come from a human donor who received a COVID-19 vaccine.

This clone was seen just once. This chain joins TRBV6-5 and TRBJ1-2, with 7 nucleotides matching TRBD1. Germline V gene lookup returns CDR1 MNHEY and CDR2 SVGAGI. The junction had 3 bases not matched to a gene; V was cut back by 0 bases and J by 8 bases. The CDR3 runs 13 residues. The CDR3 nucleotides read TGTGCCAGCAGTTACTCAGGGGGCGAGGGCTACACCTTC. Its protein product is CASSYSGGEGYTF.

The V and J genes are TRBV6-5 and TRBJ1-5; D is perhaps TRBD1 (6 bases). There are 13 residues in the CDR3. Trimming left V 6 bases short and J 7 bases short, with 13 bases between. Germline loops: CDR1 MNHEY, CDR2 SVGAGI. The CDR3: CASSPTGYQPQHF. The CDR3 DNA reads TGTGCCAGCAGCCCCACAGGGTACCAGCCCCAGCATTTT.

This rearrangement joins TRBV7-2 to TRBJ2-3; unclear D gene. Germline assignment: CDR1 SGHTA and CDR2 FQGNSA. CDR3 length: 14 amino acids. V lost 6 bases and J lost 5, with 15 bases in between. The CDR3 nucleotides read TGTGCCAGCAGTCGCGACATTAGTGTAGATACGCAGTATTTT. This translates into CASSRDISVDTQYF.

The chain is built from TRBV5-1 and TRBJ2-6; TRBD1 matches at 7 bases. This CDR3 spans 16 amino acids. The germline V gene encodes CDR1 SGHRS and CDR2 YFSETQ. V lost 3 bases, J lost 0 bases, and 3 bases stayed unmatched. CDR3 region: CASSWTGLSGANVLTF. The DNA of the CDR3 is TGCGCCAGCAGCTGGACAGGACTCTCTGGGGCCAACGTCCTGACTTTC.

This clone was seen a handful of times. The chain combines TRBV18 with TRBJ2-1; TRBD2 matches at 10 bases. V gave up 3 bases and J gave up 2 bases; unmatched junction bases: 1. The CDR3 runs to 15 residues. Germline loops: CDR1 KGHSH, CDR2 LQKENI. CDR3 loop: CASSPSGGPYNEQFF. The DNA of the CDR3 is TGTGCCAGCTCACCTAGCGGGGGGCCCTACAATGAGCAGTTCTTC.

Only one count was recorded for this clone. CDR3 sequence reads: CASTGSGGDRYNEQFF. The CDR3, as DNA: TGTGCCAGCACTGGTAGCGGGGGCGACCGCTACAATGAGCAGTTCTTC. The chain employs TRBV5-4 and TRBJ2-1; the match to TRBD2 covers 9 bases. The CDR3 spans 16 residues. J was trimmed by 3 bases and V by 6 bases; bases with no gene match: 10. Germline loops: CDR1 SGHNT, CDR2 YYREEE (reference sequence).

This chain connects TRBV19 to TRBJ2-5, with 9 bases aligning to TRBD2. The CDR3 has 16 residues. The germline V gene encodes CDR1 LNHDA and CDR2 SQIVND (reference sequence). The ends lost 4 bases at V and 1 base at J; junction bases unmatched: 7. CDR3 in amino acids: CASSKSTSGSQETQYF. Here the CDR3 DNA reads TGTGCCAGTAGTAAATCGACTAGCGGTTCCCAAGAGACCCAGTACTTC.

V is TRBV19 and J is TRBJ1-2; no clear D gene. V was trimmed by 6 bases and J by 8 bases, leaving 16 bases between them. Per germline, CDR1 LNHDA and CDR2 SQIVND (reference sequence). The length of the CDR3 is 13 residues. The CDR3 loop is CASSWLEGQGYTF. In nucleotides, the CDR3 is TGTGCCAGTAGCTGGTTGGAGGGTCAAGGCTACACCTTC.

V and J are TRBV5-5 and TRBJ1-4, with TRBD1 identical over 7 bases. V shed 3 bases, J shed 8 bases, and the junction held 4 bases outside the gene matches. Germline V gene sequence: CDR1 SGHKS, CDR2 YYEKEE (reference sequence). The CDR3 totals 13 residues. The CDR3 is CASSSPGGEKLFF. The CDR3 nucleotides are TGTGCCAGCAGCTCTCCAGGGGGAGAAAAACTGTTTTTT.